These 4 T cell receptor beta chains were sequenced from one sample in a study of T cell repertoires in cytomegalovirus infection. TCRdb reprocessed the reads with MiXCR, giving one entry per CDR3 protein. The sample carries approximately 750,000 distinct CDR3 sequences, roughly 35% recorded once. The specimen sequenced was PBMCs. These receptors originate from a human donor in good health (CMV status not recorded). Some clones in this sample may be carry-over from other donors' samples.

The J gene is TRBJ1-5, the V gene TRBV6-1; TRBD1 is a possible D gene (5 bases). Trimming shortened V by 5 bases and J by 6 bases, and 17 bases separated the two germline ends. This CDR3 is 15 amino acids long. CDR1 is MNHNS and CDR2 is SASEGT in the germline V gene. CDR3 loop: CASSSCMRGRQPQHF. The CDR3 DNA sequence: TGTGCCAGCAGTTCATGCATGCGGGGCCGTCAGCCCCAGCATTTT.

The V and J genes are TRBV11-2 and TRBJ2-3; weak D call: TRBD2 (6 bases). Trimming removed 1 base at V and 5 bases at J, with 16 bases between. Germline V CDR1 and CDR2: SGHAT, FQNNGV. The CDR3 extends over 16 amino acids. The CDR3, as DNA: TGTGCCAGCAGCTTAGTGGCGGGACTTGTTGGAGATACGCAGTATTTT. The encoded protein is CASSLVAGLVGDTQYF.

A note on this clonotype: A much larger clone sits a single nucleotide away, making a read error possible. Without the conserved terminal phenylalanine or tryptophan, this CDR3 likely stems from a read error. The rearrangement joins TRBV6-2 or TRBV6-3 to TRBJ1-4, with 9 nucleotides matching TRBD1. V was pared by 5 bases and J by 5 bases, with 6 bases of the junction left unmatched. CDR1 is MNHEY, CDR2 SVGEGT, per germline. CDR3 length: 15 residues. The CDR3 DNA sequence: TGTGCCAGCAGTCAGAATGGACAGGGGAATGAAAAACTGTTTTTG. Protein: CASSQNGQGNEKLFL.

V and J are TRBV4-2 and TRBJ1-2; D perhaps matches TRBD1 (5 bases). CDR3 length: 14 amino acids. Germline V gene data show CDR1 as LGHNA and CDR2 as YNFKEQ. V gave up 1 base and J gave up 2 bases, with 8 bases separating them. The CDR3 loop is CASSQGTQNYGYTF. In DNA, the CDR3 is TGTGCCAGCAGCCAAGGGACACAGAACTATGGCTACACCTTC.